These 8 T cell receptor beta chains came from one sample sequenced in a study of T cell changes during pregnancy in multiple sclerosis. TCRdb's copy holds only in-frame clones and misses some; the assay was immunoSEQ multiplex PCR. The repertoire has 50,000 to 75,000 clones, about 93% of them found once; the top ten carry around 2.8%. The specimen was peripheral blood, collected in the third trimester of pregnancy. The receptor set was obtained from a female donor in good health, enrolled as a control in a pregnancy study.

The J gene is TRBJ1-2, the V gene TRBV10-1; possible D gene TRBD1, 6 bases. The CDR3 sequence is 17 residues long. Per germline, CDR1 WNHNN and CDR2 SYGVQD (reference sequence). V was pared by 3 bases and J by 3 bases, with 20 bases between. As DNA, the CDR3 is TGCGCCAGCAGTGACCCCCCGGGAGGGGGGGCCTACTATGGCTACACCTTC. Translated, it gives CASSDPPGGGAYYGYTF.

This clone has only a few counts. The chain uses TRBV7-9 and TRBJ2-7, with TRBD1 matching 9 bases. Germline lookup yields CDR1 SEHNR and CDR2 FQNEAQ (reference sequence). V lost 5 bases to trimming and J lost 5 bases; unmatched junction nucleotides: 10. The CDR3 spans 15 residues. The CDR3 reads CASSPTGTGNHEQYF. DNA of the CDR3: TGTGCCAGCAGCCCGACCGGGACAGGGAACCACGAGCAGTACTTC.

The chain couples TRBV19 to TRBJ2-2; tentative D call: TRBD2 (5 bases). This CDR3 region has 15 residues. Trimming shortened V by 6 bases and J by 6 bases, and 17 bases separated the two germline ends. Germline lookup yields CDR1 LNHDA and CDR2 SQIVND (reference sequence). The CDR3 here is CASRISRAGAGELFF. The CDR3 DNA reads as TGTGCCAGTAGGATTTCGCGGGCGGGCGCCGGGGAGCTGTTTTTT. Variable domain in full (rest from reference TRBV19 and TRBJ2-2): DGGITQSPKYLFRKEGQNVTLSCEQNLNHDAMYWYRQDPGQGLRLIYYSQIVNDFQKGDIAEGYSVSREKKESFPLTVTSAQKNPTAFYLCASRISRAGAGELFFGEGSRLTVL.

The CDR3 loop reads CASSLAQDREETQYF. The CDR3 DNA sequence: TGTGCCAGCAGCTTAGCCCAGGACAGGGAAGAGACCCAGTACTTC. The chain uses TRBV7-9 and TRBJ2-5, with 8 nucleotides matching TRBD1. The V segment lost 0 bases and the J segment 3 bases; nucleotides outside the gene matches: 3. This CDR3 contains 15 residues. Germline V gene data show CDR1 as SEHNR and CDR2 as FQNEAQ (reference sequence).

This clone was counted once. V usage is TRBV27 and J usage is TRBJ2-1; TRBD2 agrees at 14 bases. Trimming cost V 1 base and J 5 bases; bases outside gene matches: 13. The CDR3 length is 20 residues. Germline CDR1 and CDR2: MNHEY and SMNVEV (reference sequence). The CDR3 DNA follows: TGTGCCAGCAGTTTATTTCAGGGAAGACTAGCGGGAGGGTTACACAATGAGCAGTTCTTC. Its protein product is CASSLFQGRLAGGLHNEQFF.

This chain links TRBV5-6 with TRBJ2-7; possible D gene TRBD2, 6 bases. Germline values: CDR1 SGHDT, CDR2 YYEEEE. V was shortened by 4 bases and J by 3 bases, with 17 bases between the two germline ends. There are 15 residues in the CDR3. In DNA form, the CDR3 reads TGTGCCAGCAGCCTCGTGGGGGGTGGGGTCTACGAGCAGTACTTC. Translated: CASSLVGGGVYEQYF.

This chain uses TRBV7-6 with TRBJ1-6; 8 positions match TRBD1. Germline values: CDR1 SGHVS, CDR2 FNYEAQ. J gave up 9 bases and V 6 bases, and 10 bases lay outside the gene matches. This CDR3 region has 15 residues. CDR3 sequence: CASSQSGTGGSPLHF. In nucleotides, the CDR3 is TGTGCCAGCAGTCAGTCCGGGACAGGAGGTTCACCCCTCCACTTT.

V gene TRBV7-2 combines with J gene TRBJ2-5; D might be TRBD1 (5 bases). Trimming took off 1 base at V and 5 bases at J, with 11 bases between the two ends. This CDR3 region has 14 residues. In germline, CDR1 is SGHTA, CDR2 FQGNSA. The chain's CDR3 is CASSLGGRIETQYF. CDR3 sequence (DNA): TGTGCCAGCAGCTTAGGGGGCCGGATTGAGACCCAGTACTTC.